The 32 T cell receptor beta chains below come from one sample, sequenced in a study of blood T cell repertoires in COVID-19. Measured with immunoSEQ multiplex PCR; TCRdb has only the in-frame clones, and not every one. The sample lists 200,000 to 250,000 clones; around 80% were seen once. The sample consisted of peripheral blood. These receptors all stem from a man aged 45-60 years with active or convalescent COVID-19.

The genes are TRBV6-5 and TRBJ1-2; D gene ambiguous. The CDR3 totals 14 residues. Germline lookup yields CDR1 MNHEY and CDR2 SVGAGI. The V end was cut by 0 bases, the J end by 2 bases, with 7 bases between. The chain's CDR3 is CASSYSRGNYGYTF. The CDR3 nucleotides read TGTGCCAGCAGTTACTCGAGAGGGAACTATGGCTACACCTTC.

The chain uses TRBV7-8 and TRBJ2-7; tentative D call: TRBD2 (5 bases). The CDR3 is 14 residues long. Trimming stripped 4 bases from V and 1 base from J, with 11 bases between. The germline CDR1 and CDR2 sequences are SGHVS and FQNEAQ. This CDR3 is CASSYGLTSYEQYV. In nucleotides, the CDR3 is TGTGCCAGCAGCTATGGACTTACGTCCTACGAGCAGTACGTC.

This sequence joins TRBV9 and TRBJ2-1; a possible D gene is TRBD2 (6 bases). The germline V and J ends were trimmed by 6 bases and 0 bases, with 13 bases remaining between them. CDR1 and CDR2 from the germline V gene are SGDLS and YYNGEE. The CDR3 loop spans 15 amino acids. CDR3 nucleotide sequence: TGTGCCAGCACCACCGACGGGAGCTCCTACAATGAGCAGTTCTTC. It translates to CASTTDGSSYNEQFF.

V and J are TRBV11-3 and TRBJ1-2; perhaps TRBD1 as D (6 bases). Trimming left V 3 bases short and J 8 bases short, with 13 bases between. The CDR3 has 13 residues. Germline V gene data show CDR1 as SGHNT and CDR2 as YENEEA. The CDR3 is CASSFAGGTGYTF. The CDR3 DNA reads TGTGCCAGCAGCTTTGCTGGGGGCACGGGCTACACCTTC.

This clone has more than one count but fewer than ten. The CDR3 nucleotides are TGCGCCAGCAGCTGGACAGGGTACGGTGGCTACACCTTC. Its translation: CASSWTGYGGYTF. This sequence joins TRBV4-1 and TRBJ1-2; 8 positions match TRBD1. Germline V gene sequence: CDR1 MGHRA, CDR2 YSYEKL. The V segment lost 5 bases and the J segment 7 bases; nucleotides outside the gene matches: 6. This CDR3 is built from 13 residues.

The gene calls are TRBV11-1 and TRBJ2-7, with D perhaps TRBD1 (6 bases). The germline CDR1 and CDR2 sequences are SGHAT and FQDESV (reference sequence). The CDR3 has 13 amino acids. Trimming shortened V by 1 base and J by 7 bases, and 11 bases separated the two germline ends. The CDR3 sequence is CASSLVFRGEQYF. DNA of the CDR3: TGTGCCAGCAGCTTAGTCTTCAGGGGTGAGCAGTACTTC.

The rearrangement links TRBV6-5 to TRBJ2-1; the D gene is possibly TRBD2 (6 bases). The germline gives CDR1 MNHEY, CDR2 SVGAGI. This CDR3 has 15 amino acids. V was trimmed by 6 bases and J by 0 bases, leaving 12 bases between them. The CDR3 reads CASRPLGGSYNEQFF. CDR3 in DNA: TGTGCCAGCAGGCCTCTGGGGGGCTCCTACAATGAGCAGTTCTTC.

This chain links TRBV7-9 with TRBJ1-2, with D possibly TRBD1 on 5 matching bases. The CDR3 is 13 residues long. With 4 bases removed from V and 3 bases from J, the gap between germline ends came to 9 bases. The germline CDR1 and CDR2 sequences are SEHNR and FQNEAQ (reference sequence). The CDR3 DNA reads TGTGCCAGCAGCTCAGGGAAGGACTATGGCTACACCTTC. Residues: CASSSGKDYGYTF.

CDR3 residues: CATSGGQGRGYTF. The CDR3 region has the DNA TGTGCCACCAGTGGAGGGCAGGGGAGAGGCTACACCTTC. The rearrangement joins TRBV24-1 to TRBJ1-2, with a possible D match to TRBD1 (6 bases). V shed 5 bases and J shed 8 bases, with 14 bases lying between them. Per germline, CDR1 KGHDR and CDR2 SFDVKD. CDR3 length: 13 amino acids.

The chain links TRBV27 to TRBJ1-6; 9 bases align to TRBD1. The germline V gene encodes CDR1 MNHEY and CDR2 SMNVEV (reference sequence). J lost 6 bases, V lost 4 bases, and 1 base had no gene match. The CDR3 has 14 residues. The CDR3 region is CASSSGQGNSPLHF. DNA of the CDR3: TGTGCCAGCAGTTCGGGACAGGGTAATTCACCCCTCCACTTT.

V is TRBV6-2 or TRBV6-3 and J is TRBJ2-1; D gene ambiguous. CDR1 MNHEY and CDR2 SVGEGT come from the germline V gene. The CDR3 spans 11 residues. The V gene lost 0 bases and the J gene lost 10 bases, with 4 bases spanning the gap. In DNA, the CDR3 is TGTGCCAGCAGTTACTCACTGGAGCAGTTCTTC. Its translation: CASSYSLEQFF.

The chain carries TRBV28 and TRBJ2-5, with TRBD2 matching 11 bases. With V trimmed by 4 bases and J by 5 bases, 9 bases remained unmatched. Germline V gene lookup returns CDR1 MDHEN and CDR2 SYDVKM. This CDR3 has 16 amino acids. CDR3 in DNA: TGTGCCAGCAGTTCCCACGGGGTAGCGGGAGGGGAGACCCAGTACTTC. It encodes CASSSHGVAGGETQYF. Full variable domain (rest looked up from reference TRBV28 and TRBJ2-5): DVKVTQSSRYLVKRTGEKVFLECVQDMDHENMFWYRQDPGLGLRLIYFSYDVKMKEKGDIPEGYSVSREKKERFSLILESASTNQTSMYLCASSSHGVAGGETQYFGPGTRLLVL.

The V call is TRBV5-1, the J call TRBJ2-7; no firm D call. Between the trimmed V and J ends, which lost 2 bases and 1 base, there was a span of 10 bases. This CDR3 region has 14 residues. Per germline, CDR1 SGHRS and CDR2 YFSETQ. CDR3 loop: CASSFWFTSYEQYF. The CDR3 nucleotides read TGCGCCAGCAGCTTCTGGTTTACTTCCTACGAGCAGTACTTC.

The chain uses TRBV5-1 and TRBJ1-6; a possible D gene is TRBD1 (5 bases). This CDR3 spans 14 amino acids. Per the germline V gene, CDR1 is SGHRS and CDR2 is YFSETQ. The ends were cut back, 0 bases at V and 5 bases at J, with 6 bases in the middle. CDR3 nucleotide sequence: TGCGCCAGCAGCTTGGGACAGAATAATTCACCCCTCCACTTT. It is translated as CASSLGQNNSPLHF.

V and J are TRBV19 and TRBJ1-5; unclear D gene. The CDR3 has 15 amino acids. From germline, CDR1 is LNHDA and CDR2 SQIVND (reference sequence). V was trimmed by 7 bases and J by 0 bases, leaving 13 bases between them. The CDR3 is CASNLGGYSNQPQHF. The CDR3, as DNA: TGTGCCAGTAACCTAGGCGGGTATAGCAATCAGCCCCAGCATTTT.

V and J are TRBV9 and TRBJ1-2; 10 nucleotides match TRBD1. Germline loops: CDR1 SGDLS, CDR2 YYNGEE. The CDR3 runs 16 residues. The V gene end was trimmed by 4 bases and the J gene end by 3 bases; junction bases not matched to a gene: 9. The CDR3 DNA reads as TGTGCCAGCAGCCGATTGGGGACAGGGGCCCACTATGGCTACACCTTC. It is translated as CASSRLGTGAHYGYTF.

The V gene is TRBV7-8, the J gene TRBJ1-4; 12 bases align to TRBD1. This CDR3 has 17 residues. V lost 4 bases and J lost 8; bases outside the gene matches: 11. CDR1 and CDR2 from the germline V gene are SGHVS and FQNEAQ. The CDR3 coding sequence is TGTGCCAGCAGCTACGGGACAGGGGGCTCCATTTGGGAAAAACTGTTTTTT. This gives the protein CASSYGTGGSIWEKLFF.

V gene TRBV28 combines with J gene TRBJ1-2, with TRBD1 matching over 10 bases. Germline V gives CDR1 MDHEN, CDR2 SYDVKM. After removal of 5 bases from V and 7 bases from J, the junction contained 4 bases not matched to a gene. CDR3 length equals 13 residues. The CDR3: CASSRDRGAGYTF. The CDR3 DNA reads as TGTGCCAGCAGTCGGGACAGGGGAGCTGGCTACACCTTC.

The rearrangement uses TRBV5-8 and TRBJ2-2, with 9 bases identical to TRBD2. V lost 4 bases, J lost 7 bases, and 11 bases stayed unmatched. The CDR3 runs to 16 residues. CDR1 SGHTS and CDR2 YDEGEE come from the germline V gene. This chain's CDR3 is CASSGRSSGSNGELFF. The CDR3 DNA reads TGTGCCAGCAGCGGTCGTAGTAGCGGGAGTAACGGGGAGCTGTTTTTT.

V and J are TRBV28 and TRBJ1-5; TRBD1 matches at 7 bases. The CDR3 contains 14 residues. Germline V gene sequence: CDR1 MDHEN, CDR2 SYDVKM. V was clipped by 5 bases and J by 4 bases; unmatched bases: 5. CDR3 amino acids: CASSPGQRNQPQHF. The DNA of the CDR3 is TGTGCCAGCAGTCCGGGACAGCGAAATCAGCCCCAGCATTTT.

The V gene is TRBV10-3, the J gene TRBJ2-3; tentatively, D is TRBD1 (5 bases). The V gene's germline CDR1 is ENHRY and CDR2 SYGVKD. Trimming left V 5 bases short and J 2 bases short, with 14 bases between. CDR3 length: 15 amino acids. CDR3: CAISWGTTNTDTQYF. The DNA for the CDR3 is TGTGCCATCAGTTGGGGCACCACTAACACAGATACGCAGTATTTT.

The sample holds one count of this clone. V is TRBV11-1 and J is TRBJ2-7, with D unresolved. Germline assignment: CDR1 SGHAT and CDR2 FQDESV (reference sequence). V lost 5 bases, J lost 0 bases, and 14 bases lay in between. This CDR3 comprises 15 residues. The CDR3 sequence: CASSHSSAASYEQYF. CDR3 bases: TGTGCCAGCAGCCATTCCTCGGCGGCCTCCTACGAGCAGTACTTC.

The chain joins TRBV5-1 to TRBJ2-5; D might be TRBD2 (5 bases). V was shortened by 4 bases and J by 9 bases, with 22 bases between the two germline ends. The germline CDR1 and CDR2 sequences are SGHRS and YFSETQ. The CDR3 has 15 amino acids. CDR3 sequence (DNA): TGCGCCAGCAGCCTGGAAGCGGCCTCCGGGTCGGCCCAGTACTTC. Translation gives CASSLEAASGSAQYF.

V is TRBV4-3 and J is TRBJ1-2; D is perhaps TRBD1 (5 bases). There are 14 residues in the CDR3. With 3 bases removed from V and 1 base from J, the gap between germline ends came to 9 bases. Per the germline V gene, CDR1 is LGHNA and CDR2 is YSLEER. CDR3 in DNA: TGCGCCAGCAGCCACGACAGTTTTAACTATGGCTACACCTTC. This codes for CASSHDSFNYGYTF.

The chain couples TRBV24-1 to TRBJ2-2, with D maybe TRBD1 (5 bases). The V end lost 2 bases, the J end lost 6 bases, and 15 bases lay between the germline ends. Germline V gene data show CDR1 as KGHDR and CDR2 as SFDVKD. This CDR3 comprises 16 residues. The CDR3 loop reads CATSDSTVNWSGELFF. The CDR3 nucleotides read TGTGCCACCAGTGATTCGACAGTTAATTGGTCCGGGGAGCTGTTTTTT.

Worth noting for this clone: Compared with germline, one end of the junction differs, possibly owing to a read error. The chain couples TRBV3-1 (or the pseudogene TRBV3-2) to TRBJ2-3; D might be TRBD2 (6 bases). The germline gives CDR1 LGHDT, CDR2 YNNKEL (reference sequence). CDR3 size: 11 residues. CDR3 sequence (DNA): TGTGCCAGCAGCCAAACTAGCCTCCTCCATTTT. Its translation: CASSQTSLLHF.

This sequence joins TRBV5-1 and TRBJ2-2; weak D call: TRBD1 (5 bases). Looked up from germline, CDR1 is SGHRS and CDR2 is YFSETQ. Trimming stripped 8 bases from V and 1 base from J, with 15 bases between. The CDR3 runs to 15 residues. CDR3 DNA: TGCGCCAGTTCGACAGCCGAACTGAACACCGGGGAGCTGTTTTTT. Its translation is CASSTAELNTGELFF.

The chain joins TRBV2 to TRBJ2-7; 10 positions agree with TRBD1. There are 13 residues in the CDR3. Germline CDR1 SNHLY, CDR2 FYNNEI. Trimming at V came to 7 bases and at J to 4 bases, leaving 4 bases not matched to a gene. In DNA, the CDR3 is TGTGCCAGCAATCTGGACAGGGGGTACGAGCAGTACGTC. Translated, it gives CASNLDRGYEQYV.

The chain joins TRBV4-1 to TRBJ2-6, with D possibly matching TRBD1 (5 bases). The CDR3 sequence is 16 residues long. V gave up 0 bases and J gave up 0 bases, with 6 bases separating them. CDR1 and CDR2 (germline): MGHRA, YSYEKL. Here the CDR3 DNA reads TGCGCCAGCAGCCAAGATCAGGGCTCTGGGGCCAACGTCCTGACTTTC. Its translation is CASSQDQGSGANVLTF.

This clone was observed a few times. V is TRBV5-4 and J is TRBJ2-2; 8 bases map to TRBD2. The CDR3 covers 15 residues. J gave up 6 bases and V 0 bases, and 4 bases lay outside the gene matches. Germline V lookup: CDR1 SGHNT, CDR2 YYREEE (reference sequence). CDR3 loop: CASSLGTSFSGELFF. The CDR3 DNA follows: TGTGCCAGCAGCTTGGGGACTAGCTTCTCCGGGGAGCTGTTTTTT. The whole variable domain, filled in from reference TRBV5-4 and TRBJ2-2, reads ETGVTQSPTHLIKTRGQQVTLRCSSQSGHNTVSWYQQALGQGPQFIFQYYREEENGRGNFPPRFSGLQFPNYSSELNVNALELDDSALYLCASSLGTSFSGELFFGEGSRLTVL.

V and J are TRBV19 and TRBJ2-7, with 10 bases identical to TRBD1. The CDR3 length is 15 residues. Trimming cost V 1 base and J 4 bases; bases outside gene matches: 4. CDR1 and CDR2 (germline): LNHDA, SQIVND (reference sequence). The CDR3 bases are TGTGCCAGTAGTATAGCCCCGGGACAGGGGTACGAGCAGTACTTC. As protein: CASSIAPGQGYEQYF.

The rearrangement joins TRBV13 to TRBJ2-7; D unresolved. Trimming stripped 0 bases from V and 1 base from J, with 4 bases between. CDR1 is PRHDT and CDR2 is FYEKMQ in the germline V gene (reference sequence). This CDR3 is 13 amino acids long. CDR3 sequence (DNA): TGTGCCAGCAGCTTAGGCCTGTCCTACGAGCAGTACTTC. This sequence encodes CASSLGLSYEQYF.